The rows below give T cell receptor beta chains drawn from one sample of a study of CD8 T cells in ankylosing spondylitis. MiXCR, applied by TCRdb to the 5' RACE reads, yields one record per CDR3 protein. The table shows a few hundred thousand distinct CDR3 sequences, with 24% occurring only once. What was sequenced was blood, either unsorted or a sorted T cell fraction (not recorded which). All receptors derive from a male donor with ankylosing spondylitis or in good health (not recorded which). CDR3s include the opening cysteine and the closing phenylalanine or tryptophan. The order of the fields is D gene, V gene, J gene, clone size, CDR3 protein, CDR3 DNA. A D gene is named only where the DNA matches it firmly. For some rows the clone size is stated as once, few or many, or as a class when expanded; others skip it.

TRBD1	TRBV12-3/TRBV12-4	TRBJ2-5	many	CASSLRTGQETQYF	TGTGCCAGCAGCCTCAGGACAGGCCAAGAGACCCAGTACTTC
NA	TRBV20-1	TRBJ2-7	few	CSGTTMVYEQYF	TGTTCCGGGACAACTATGGTCTACGAGCAGTACTTC
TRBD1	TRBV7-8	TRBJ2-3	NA	CASSSRDRGLTDTQYF	TGTGCCAGCAGCTCAAGGGACAGGGGACTGACAGATACGCAGTATTTT
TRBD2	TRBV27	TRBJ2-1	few	CASTSGGEQFF	TGTGCCAGCACTAGCGGGGGGGAGCAGTTCTTC
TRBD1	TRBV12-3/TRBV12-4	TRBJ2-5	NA	CASSWGQDRETQYF	TGTGCCAGCAGTTGGGGACAGGATAGAGAGACCCAGTACTTC
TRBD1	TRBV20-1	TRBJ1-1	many	CSARGGTVNTEAFF	TGCAGTGCTAGAGGGGGGACAGTGAACACTGAAGCTTTCTTT
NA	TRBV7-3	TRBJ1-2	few	CASSLDGVPSNYGYTF	TGTGCCAGCAGCTTAGACGGCGTGCCGTCTAACTATGGCTACACCTTC
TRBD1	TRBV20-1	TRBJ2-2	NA	CSAEDRGLTGELFF	TGCAGTGCGGAGGACAGGGGGCTAACCGGGGAGCTGTTTTTT
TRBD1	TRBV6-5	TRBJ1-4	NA	CASSYSAPGGEKLFF	TGTGCCAGCAGTTACTCGGCGCCAGGGGGCGAAAAACTGTTTTTT
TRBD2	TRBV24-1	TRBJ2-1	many	CATSDPGLAGGSYNEQFF	TGTGCCACCAGTGACCCCGGACTAGCGGGAGGCTCCTACAATGAGCAGTTCTTC
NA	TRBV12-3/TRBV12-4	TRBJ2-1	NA	CASSRRGAPSYNEQFF	TGTGCCAGCAGTAGACGAGGGGCGCCGTCCTACAATGAGCAGTTCTTC
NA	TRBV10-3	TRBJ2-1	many	CAISEDTAYNEQFF	TGTGCCATCAGTGAGGACACAGCCTACAATGAGCAGTTCTTC
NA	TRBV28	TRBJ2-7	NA	CASRGGTGDLSSYEQYF	TGTGCCAGCAGGGGAGGGACAGGCGACCTTTCATCCTACGAGCAGTACTTC
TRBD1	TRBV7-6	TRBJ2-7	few	CASSSRQGEYF	TGTGCCAGCAGCTCTCGACAGGGGGAGTACTTC
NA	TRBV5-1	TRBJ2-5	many	CASSLGRDETQYF	TGCGCCAGCAGCTTGGGCAGGGATGAGACCCAGTACTTC
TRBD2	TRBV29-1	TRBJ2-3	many	CSGGLAANTQYF	TGCAGCGGGGGACTAGCGGCGAATACGCAGTATTTT
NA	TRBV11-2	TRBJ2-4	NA	CASSLDPSGVQYF	TGTGCCAGCAGCTTAGATCCCTCGGGGGTTCAGTACTTC
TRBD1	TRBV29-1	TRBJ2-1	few	CSAGTETYNEQFF	TGCAGCGCCGGGACAGAGACCTACAATGAGCAGTTCTTC
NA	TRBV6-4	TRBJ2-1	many	CASSVIMGIRNEQFF	TGTGCCAGCAGTGTGATTATGGGCATTAGGAATGAGCAGTTCTTC
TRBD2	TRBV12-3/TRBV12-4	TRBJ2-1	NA	CAIAVRGGDEQFF	TGTGCCATCGCAGTTCGGGGGGGGGATGAGCAGTTCTTC
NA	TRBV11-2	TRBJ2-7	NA	CASSLVWGYEQYF	TGTGCCAGCAGCTTAGTCTGGGGCTACGAGCAGTACTTC
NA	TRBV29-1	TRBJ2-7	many	CSVEVWTPEGYEQYF	TGCAGCGTTGAAGTATGGACACCTGAGGGGTACGAGCAGTACTTC
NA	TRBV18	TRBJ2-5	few	CASSPPVQETQYF	TGTGCCAGCTCACCACCGGTCCAAGAGACCCAGTACTTC
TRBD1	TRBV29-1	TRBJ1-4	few	CSARQGAGPDLFF	TGCAGCGCAAGACAGGGGGCGGGACCGGACCTGTTTTTT
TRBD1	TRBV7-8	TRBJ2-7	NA	CASSLERQGAADEQYF	TGTGCCAGCAGCTTAGAAAGACAGGGGGCGGCGGACGAGCAGTACTTC
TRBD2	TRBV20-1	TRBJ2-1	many	CSARDYLAGGRDEQFF	TGCAGTGCTAGAGACTACCTAGCGGGGGGGAGAGATGAGCAGTTCTTC
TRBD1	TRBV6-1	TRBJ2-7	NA	CASSPTPGQEYYEQYF	TGTGCCAGCAGCCCAACACCCGGACAGGAATACTACGAGCAGTACTTC
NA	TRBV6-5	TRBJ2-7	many	CASSYSRTGAYEQYF	TGTGCCAGCAGTTACTCGCGTACGGGTGCCTACGAGCAGTACTTC
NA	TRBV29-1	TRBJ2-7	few	CSVARGAVPYEQYF	TGCAGCGTGGCAAGGGGTGCGGTTCCCTACGAGCAGTACTTC
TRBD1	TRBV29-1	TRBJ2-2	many	CSVVQGQGGELFF	TGCAGCGTTGTACAGGGGCAGGGCGGGGAGCTGTTTTTT
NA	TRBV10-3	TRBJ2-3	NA	CAISPKEDTQYF	TGTGCCATCTCTCCCAAGGAAGATACGCAGTATTTT
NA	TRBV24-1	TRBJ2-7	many	CATSGGSYEQYF	TGTGCCACCAGTGGCGGCTCCTACGAGCAGTACTTC
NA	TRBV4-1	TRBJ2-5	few	CASSQTAREETQYF	TGCGCCAGCAGCCAGACGGCCCGGGAAGAGACCCAGTACTTC
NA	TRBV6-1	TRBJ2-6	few	CASRHRDLSGANVLTF	TGTGCCAGCAGACACCGGGACCTCTCTGGGGCCAACGTCCTGACTTTC
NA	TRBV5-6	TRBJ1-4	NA	CASSLRVAEKLFF	TGTGCCAGCAGCTTGAGGGTGGCTGAAAAACTGTTTTTT
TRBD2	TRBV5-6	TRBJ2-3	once	CASSRGLGSDTQYF	TGTGCCAGCAGCCGAGGACTAGGCTCAGATACGCAGTATTTT
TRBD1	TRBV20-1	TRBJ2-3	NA	CSARDARQGGTDTQYF	TGCAGTGCTAGAGATGCGAGACAGGGTGGGACAGATACGCAGTATTTT
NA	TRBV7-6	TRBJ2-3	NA	CASSLSLTASTDTQYF	TGTGCCAGCAGCTTAAGTTTGACCGCTTCCACAGATACGCAGTATTTT
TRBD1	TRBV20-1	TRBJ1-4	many	CSARDTGTGGREKLFF	TGCAGTGCTAGAGATACCGGGACAGGGGGCCGAGAAAAACTGTTTTTT
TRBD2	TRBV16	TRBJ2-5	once	CASSQWRGMGNLQETQYF	TGTGCCAGCAGCCAATGGCGGGGGATGGGCAACCTGCAAGAGACCCAGTACTTC